These 4 T cell receptor beta chains share one sample of origin, sequenced in a study of a mutant IDH1 vaccine in newly diagnosed glioma. Antigen specificity for these receptors is unknown. Stated time point: week 35, safety follow-up. Each dose of the vaccine consisted of 300 ug of mutant IDH1 20-mer peptide, with topical imiquimod. Some clones are missing from TCRdb's copy, which holds only in-frame ones; the method was immunoSEQ multiplex PCR. Among 35,000 to 45,000 clones listed, 83% were seen once. The source material was PBMCs, sampled from a glioma patient whose treatment included an IDH1 peptide vaccine. The receptor source for this set is a woman between 45 and 65 years old with glioma.

This clone is labeled as medium-sized (0.01 to 0.1%). V gene TRBV19 combines with J gene TRBJ1-3; D not resolved. CDR3 length: 12 residues. V was cut by 7 bases and J by 0 bases, with 4 bases left in between. CDR1 LNHDA and CDR2 SQIVND come from the germline V gene (reference sequence). The CDR3 bases are TGTGCCAGTAAACCCTCTGGAAACACCATATATTTT. The encoded protein is CASKPSGNTIYF.

The CDR3 loop reads CAIIEDRGIDGYTF. The DNA of the CDR3 is TGTGCCATCATCGAAGACAGGGGGATTGACGGCTACACCTTC. V usage is TRBV10-3 and J usage is TRBJ1-2, with 9 bases identical to TRBD1. Germline loops: CDR1 ENHRY, CDR2 SYGVKD. The length of the CDR3 is 14 residues. The V gene end was trimmed by 7 bases and the J gene end by 8 bases; junction bases not matched to a gene: 11.

This clone was detected only a few times. The chain has TRBV7-2 and TRBJ2-6; 11 bases are shared with TRBD1. The CDR3 extends over 16 amino acids. Per the germline V gene, CDR1 is SGHTA and CDR2 is FQGNSA. With V trimmed by 4 bases and J by 7 bases, 6 bases remained unmatched. The CDR3 reads CASSWTGGAGANVLTF. The CDR3 DNA reads as TGTGCCAGCAGCTGGACAGGGGGCGCAGGAGCCAACGTCCTGACTTTC. Full variable domain (outside the CDR3, taken from reference TRBV7-2 and TRBJ2-6): GAGVSQSPSNKVTEKGKDVELRCDPISGHTALYWYRQSLGQGLEFLIYFQGNSAPDKSGLPSDRFSAERTGGSVSTLTIQRTQQEDSAVYLCASSWTGGAGANVLTFGAGSRLTVL.

J is TRBJ2-3 and V is TRBV7-2; no firm D call. V was shortened by 3 bases and J by 1 base, with 5 bases between the two germline ends. CDR3 length: 13 amino acids. Germline values: CDR1 SGHTA, CDR2 FQGNSA. The CDR3 here is CASSFGRTDTQYF. The CDR3 nucleotides read TGTGCCAGCAGCTTCGGTCGCACAGATACGCAGTATTTT. The variable domain in full, completed from reference TRBV7-2 and TRBJ2-3, reads GAGVSQSPSNKVTEKGKDVELRCDPISGHTALYWYRQSLGQGLEFLIYFQGNSAPDKSGLPSDRFSAERTGGSVSTLTIQRTQQEDSAVYLCASSFGRTDTQYFGPGTRLTVL.